This TCR beta chain was retrieved from a study of cytomegalovirus exposure and HLA in healthy donors. As for the study in general: Earlier findings included about 120 million unique TCR beta sequences obtained from 180 million or so T cells.

Overall study findings and caveats: Investigators reported 164 TCR beta chains as tied to cytomegalovirus.

These donors, healthy bone marrow donors, were studied. Vbeta (60) and Jbeta (13) primers were used in the PCR. Only in-frame clones appear in the TCRdb table, and some are missing; sequencing was by immunoSEQ multiplex PCR. The sample has more than 90,000 clones. Points on this clone: The antigen remains undetermined.

The receptor was derived from a man in his forties in good health and CMV-seropositive. The sample consisted of PBMCs.

CDR3 residues: CASGSGETQYF. CDR3 nucleotide sequence: TGTGCTAGTGGTTCCGGAGAGACCCAGTACTTC. The chain couples TRBV12-5 to TRBJ2-5; D gene unclear. Trimming stripped 4 bases from V and 4 bases from J, with 4 bases between. Germline CDR1 LGHNT, CDR2 FRNRAP. CDR3 length equals 11 residues. Looking up the rest from reference TRBV12-5 and TRBJ2-5 gives the full variable domain: DARVTQTPRHKVTEMGQEVTMRCQPILGHNTVFWYRQTMMQGLELLAYFRNRAPLDDSGMPKDRFSAEMPDATLATLKIQPSEPRDSAVYFCASGSGETQYFGPGTRLLVL.